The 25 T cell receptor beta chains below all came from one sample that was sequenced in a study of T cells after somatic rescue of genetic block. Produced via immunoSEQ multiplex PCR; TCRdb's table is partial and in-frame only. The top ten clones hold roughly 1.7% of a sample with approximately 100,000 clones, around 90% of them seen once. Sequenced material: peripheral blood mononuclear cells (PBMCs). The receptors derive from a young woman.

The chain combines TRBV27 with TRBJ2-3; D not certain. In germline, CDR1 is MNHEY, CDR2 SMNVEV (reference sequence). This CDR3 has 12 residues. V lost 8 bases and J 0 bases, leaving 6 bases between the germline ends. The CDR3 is CASALSTDTQYF. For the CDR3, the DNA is TGTGCCAGCGCCTTGAGCACAGATACGCAGTATTTT.

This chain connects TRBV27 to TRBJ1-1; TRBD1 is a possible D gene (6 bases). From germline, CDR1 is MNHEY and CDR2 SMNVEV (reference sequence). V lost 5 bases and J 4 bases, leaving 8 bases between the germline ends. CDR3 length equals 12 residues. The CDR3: CASSRGGTEAFF. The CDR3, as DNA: TGTGCCAGCAGTCGAGGGGGCACTGAAGCTTTCTTT.

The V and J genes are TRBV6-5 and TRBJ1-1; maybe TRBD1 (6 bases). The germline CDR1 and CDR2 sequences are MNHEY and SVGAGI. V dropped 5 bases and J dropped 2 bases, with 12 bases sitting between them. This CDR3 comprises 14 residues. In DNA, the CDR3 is TGTGCCAGCAGTCAAAGACAGGCCAACACTGAAGCTTTCTTT. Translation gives CASSQRQANTEAFF.

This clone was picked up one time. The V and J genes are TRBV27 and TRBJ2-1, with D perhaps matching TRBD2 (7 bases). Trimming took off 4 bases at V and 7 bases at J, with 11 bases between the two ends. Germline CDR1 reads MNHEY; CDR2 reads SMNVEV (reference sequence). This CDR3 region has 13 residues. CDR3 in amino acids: CASSWGGLNEQFF. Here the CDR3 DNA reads TGTGCCAGCAGTTGGGGGGGGCTGAATGAGCAGTTCTTC.

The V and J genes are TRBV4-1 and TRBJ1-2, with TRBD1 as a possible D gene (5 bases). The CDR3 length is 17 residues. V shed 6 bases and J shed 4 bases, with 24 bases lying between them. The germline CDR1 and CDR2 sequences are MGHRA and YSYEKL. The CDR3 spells CASRAPGEGRGSYGYTF. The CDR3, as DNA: TGCGCCAGCAGGGCACCCGGGGAGGGGCGCGGAAGCTATGGCTACACCTTC.

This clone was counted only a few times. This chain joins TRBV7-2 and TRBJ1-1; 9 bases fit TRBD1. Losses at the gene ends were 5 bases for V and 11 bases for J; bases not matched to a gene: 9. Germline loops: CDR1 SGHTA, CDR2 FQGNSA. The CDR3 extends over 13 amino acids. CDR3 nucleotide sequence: TGTGCCAGCAGCGCCACGGGACAGGGCTTGGCTTTCTTT. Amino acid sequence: CASSATGQGLAFF.

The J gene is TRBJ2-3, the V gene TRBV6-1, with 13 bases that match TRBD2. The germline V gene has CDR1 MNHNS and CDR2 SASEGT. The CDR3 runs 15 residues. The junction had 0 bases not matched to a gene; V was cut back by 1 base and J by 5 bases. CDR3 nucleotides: TGTGCCAGCAGTGAAGGACTAGCGGGAGGAGATACGCAGTATTTT. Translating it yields CASSEGLAGGDTQYF.

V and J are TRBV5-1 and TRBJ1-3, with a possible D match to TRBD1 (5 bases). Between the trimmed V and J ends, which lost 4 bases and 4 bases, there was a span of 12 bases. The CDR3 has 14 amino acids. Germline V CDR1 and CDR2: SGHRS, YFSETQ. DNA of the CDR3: TGCGCCAGCAGCGACGAATCAGGGGGAAACACCATATATTTT. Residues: CASSDESGGNTIYF.

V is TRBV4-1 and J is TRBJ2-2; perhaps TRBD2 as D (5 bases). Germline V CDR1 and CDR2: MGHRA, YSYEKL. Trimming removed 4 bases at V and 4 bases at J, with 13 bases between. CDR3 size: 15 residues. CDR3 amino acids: CASSPWGEGTGELFF. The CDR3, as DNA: TGCGCCAGCAGCCCCTGGGGAGAGGGCACCGGGGAGCTGTTTTTT.

Here the CDR3 reads CASRESTYNDEQYF. DNA for the CDR3: TGTGCCAGCAGAGAGAGTACATACAATGACGAGCAGTACTTC. The chain employs TRBV2 and TRBJ2-7; D is unresolved. Trimming took off 6 bases at V and 5 bases at J, with 17 bases between the two ends. This CDR3 contains 14 residues. Per the germline V gene, CDR1 is SNHLY and CDR2 is FYNNEI. The entire variable domain, with the rest obtained from reference TRBV2 and TRBJ2-7, is as follows: EPEVTQTPSHQVTQMGQEVILRCVPISNHLYFYWYRQILGQKVEFLVSFYNNEISEKSEIFDDQFSVERPDGSNFTLKIRSTKLEDSAMYFCASRESTYNDEQYFGPGTRLTVT.

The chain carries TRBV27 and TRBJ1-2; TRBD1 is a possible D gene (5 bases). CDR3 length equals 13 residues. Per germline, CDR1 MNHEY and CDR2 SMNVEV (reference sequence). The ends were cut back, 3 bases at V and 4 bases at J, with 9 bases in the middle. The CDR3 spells CASSFARGYGYTF. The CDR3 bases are TGTGCCAGCAGTTTCGCAAGGGGCTATGGCTACACCTTC.

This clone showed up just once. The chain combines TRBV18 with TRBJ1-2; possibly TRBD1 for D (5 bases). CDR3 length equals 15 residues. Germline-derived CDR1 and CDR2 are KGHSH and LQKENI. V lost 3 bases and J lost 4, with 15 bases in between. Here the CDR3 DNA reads TGTGCCAGCTCACCGCACCCACAGGATCCCTATGGCTACACCTTC. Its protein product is CASSPHPQDPYGYTF.

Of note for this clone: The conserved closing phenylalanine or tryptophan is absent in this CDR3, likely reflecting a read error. CDR3 loop: CASREPGANTEAFL. The CDR3 nucleotides are TGTGCCAGCAGGGAACCAGGGGCGAACACTGAAGCTTTCCTT. The rearrangement links TRBV25-1 to TRBJ1-1, with D perhaps TRBD1 (6 bases). Germline-derived CDR1 and CDR2 are MGHDK and SYGVNS. Trimming cost V 6 bases and J 1 base, with 12 bases left between them. The CDR3 totals 14 residues.

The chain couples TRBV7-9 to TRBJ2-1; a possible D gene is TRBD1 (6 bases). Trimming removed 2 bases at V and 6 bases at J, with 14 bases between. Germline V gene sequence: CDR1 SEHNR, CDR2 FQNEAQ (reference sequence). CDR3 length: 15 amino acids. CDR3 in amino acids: CASSLRQGQPNEQFF. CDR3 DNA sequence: TGTGCCAGCAGCTTACGGCAGGGGCAACCCAATGAGCAGTTCTTC.

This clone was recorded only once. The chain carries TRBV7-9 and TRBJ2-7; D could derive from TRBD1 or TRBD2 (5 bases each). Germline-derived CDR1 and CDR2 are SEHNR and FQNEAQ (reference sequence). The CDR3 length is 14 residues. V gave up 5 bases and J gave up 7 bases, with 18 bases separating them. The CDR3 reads CASSPLGAVGEQYF. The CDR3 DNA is TGTGCCAGCAGCCCCCTCGGGGCCGTGGGGGAGCAGTACTTC.

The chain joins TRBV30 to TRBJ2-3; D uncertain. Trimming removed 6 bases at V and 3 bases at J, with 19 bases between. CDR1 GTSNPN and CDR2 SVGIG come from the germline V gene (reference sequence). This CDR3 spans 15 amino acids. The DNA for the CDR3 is TGTGCCTGCCTCCCAGGTGGCTTGGGGACAGATACGCAGTATTTT. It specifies CACLPGGLGTDTQYF.

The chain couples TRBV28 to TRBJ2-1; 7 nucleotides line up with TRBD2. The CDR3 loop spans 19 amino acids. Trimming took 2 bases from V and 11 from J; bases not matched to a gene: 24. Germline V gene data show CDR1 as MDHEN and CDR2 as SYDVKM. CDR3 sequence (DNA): TGTGCCAGCAGTTTACCTAGCGGAGCGGGTCAGAACCCAACAATGAAGCAGTTCTTC. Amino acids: CASSLPSGAGQNPTMKQFF.

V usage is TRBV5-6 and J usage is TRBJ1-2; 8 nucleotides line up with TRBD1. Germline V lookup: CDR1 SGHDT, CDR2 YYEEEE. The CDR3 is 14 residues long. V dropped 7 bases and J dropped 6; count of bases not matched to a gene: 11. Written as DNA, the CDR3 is TGTGCCAGCGGATGGGACAGGCCCCTTGATGGCTACACCTTC. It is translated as CASGWDRPLDGYTF.

Here the CDR3 DNA reads TGTGCCAGCAGCTCGGGACAGGTAAACACTGAAGCTTTCTTT. Encoded protein: CASSSGQVNTEAFF. The V and J genes are TRBV7-9 and TRBJ1-1; 8 bases line up with TRBD1. Germline V gene data show CDR1 as SEHNR and CDR2 as FQNEAQ (reference sequence). J gave up 2 bases and V 4 bases, and 3 bases lay outside the gene matches. The CDR3 contains 14 residues.

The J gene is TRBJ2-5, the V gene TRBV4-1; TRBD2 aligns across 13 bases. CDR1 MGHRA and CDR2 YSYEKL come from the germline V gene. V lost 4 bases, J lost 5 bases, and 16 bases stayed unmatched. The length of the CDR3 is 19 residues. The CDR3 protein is CASSPGTSGTLRGRETQYF. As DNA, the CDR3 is TGCGCCAGCAGCCCAGGGACTAGCGGGACCCTTCGGGGGCGGGAGACCCAGTACTTC.

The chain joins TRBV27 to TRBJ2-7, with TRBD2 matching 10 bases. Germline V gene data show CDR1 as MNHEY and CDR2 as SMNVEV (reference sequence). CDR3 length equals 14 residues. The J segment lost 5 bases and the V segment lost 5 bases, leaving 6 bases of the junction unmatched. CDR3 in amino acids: CASSPGLAGDEQYF. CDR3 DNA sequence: TGTGCCAGCAGTCCCGGGCTAGCGGGAGACGAGCAGTACTTC.

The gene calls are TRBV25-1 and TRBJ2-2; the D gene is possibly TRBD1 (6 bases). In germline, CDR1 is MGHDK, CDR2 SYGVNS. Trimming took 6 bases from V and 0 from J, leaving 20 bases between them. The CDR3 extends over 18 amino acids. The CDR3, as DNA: TGTGCCAGCAGCCCGACAGGCGACCCTCGCTCGAACACCGGGGAGCTGTTTTTT. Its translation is CASSPTGDPRSNTGELFF. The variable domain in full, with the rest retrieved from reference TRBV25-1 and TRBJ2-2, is EADIYQTPRYLVIGTGKKITLECSQTMGHDKMYWYQQDPGMELHLIHYSYGVNSTEKGDLSSESTVSRIRTEHFPLTLESARPSHTSQYLCASSPTGDPRSNTGELFFGEGSRLTVL.

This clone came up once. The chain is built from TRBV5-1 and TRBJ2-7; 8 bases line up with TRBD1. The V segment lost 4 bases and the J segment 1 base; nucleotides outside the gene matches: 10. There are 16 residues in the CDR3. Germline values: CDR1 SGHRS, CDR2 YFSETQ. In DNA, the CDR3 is TGCGCCAGCAGCCGGACCCTAGGACAGGGATCCTACGAGCAGTACTTC. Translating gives CASSRTLGQGSYEQYF.

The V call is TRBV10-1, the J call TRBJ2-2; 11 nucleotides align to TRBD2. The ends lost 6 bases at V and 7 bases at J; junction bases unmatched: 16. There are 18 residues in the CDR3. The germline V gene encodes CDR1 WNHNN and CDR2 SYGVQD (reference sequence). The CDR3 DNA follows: TGCGCCAGCAGCCCCGGGTTGCTTAGCGGGAGGGCCGGCGGGGAGCTGTTTTTT. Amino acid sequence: CASSPGLLSGRAGGELFF.

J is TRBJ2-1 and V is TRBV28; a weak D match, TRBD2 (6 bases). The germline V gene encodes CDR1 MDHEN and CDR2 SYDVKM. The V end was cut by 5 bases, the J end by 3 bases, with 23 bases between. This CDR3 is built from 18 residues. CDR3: CASSTPIAVSGFYNEQFF. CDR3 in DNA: TGTGCCAGCAGTACCCCTATAGCGGTCTCCGGTTTCTACAATGAGCAGTTCTTC.